A single sample is the source of the 6 T cell receptor beta chains below, sequenced in a study of identifying expanded T cells in peripheral blood. Profiled with immunoSEQ multiplex PCR; TCRdb holds only in-frame clones, not every one. The table lists under 130,000 clones, 85% to 90% of them singletons. Sequenced sample: blood. The receptor source for this set is a person aged 18 to 69 in good health.

The V gene is TRBV29-1, the J gene TRBJ2-4; a weak D match, TRBD2 (5 bases). The V end was cut by 4 bases, the J end by 9 bases, with 13 bases between. CDR1 is SQVTM, CDR2 ANQGSEA, per germline. The CDR3 contains 12 residues. The CDR3 DNA reads as TGCAGCGTTGTGCCCGGGGATGGCATTCAGTACTTC. Protein: CSVVPGDGIQYF.

The gene calls are TRBV6-5 and TRBJ1-5, with D unresolved. This CDR3 has 12 residues. V was clipped by 0 bases and J by 13 bases, with 10 bases between them. In germline, CDR1 is MNHEY, CDR2 SVGAGI. The CDR3 DNA reads as TGTGCCAGCAGTTACTCCGACGGACCACAGCATTTT. This sequence encodes CASSYSDGPQHF.

CDR3: CASSSRTSMNTEAFF. DNA of the CDR3: TGTGCCAGCAGCTCTCGGACATCTATGAACACTGAAGCTTTCTTT. The chain joins TRBV9 to TRBJ1-1; the D gene is possibly TRBD1 (5 bases). The germline V and J ends were trimmed by 4 bases and 0 bases, with 13 bases remaining between them. Germline V gives CDR1 SGDLS, CDR2 YYNGEE. The CDR3 has 15 residues.

The chain couples TRBV19 to TRBJ1-5; D is unclear. The CDR3 covers 16 residues. V was shortened by 1 base and J by 1 base, with 11 bases between the two germline ends. Looked up from germline, CDR1 is LNHDA and CDR2 is SQIVND (reference sequence). CDR3 sequence (DNA): TGTGCCAGTAGTATAGTCTTGGGGAGGAGCAATCAGCCCCAGCATTTT. Translating gives CASSIVLGRSNQPQHF.

This clone was counted between two and nine times. The chain carries TRBV18 and TRBJ2-7, with D possibly being TRBD1 or TRBD2 (5 bases each). V lost 0 bases and J lost 3, with 9 bases in between. The CDR3 totals 14 residues. Germline loops: CDR1 KGHSH, CDR2 LQKENI. This CDR3 is CASSPPGELYEQYF. In nucleotides, the CDR3 is TGTGCCAGCTCACCACCAGGGGAGCTCTACGAGCAGTACTTC. Combining the CDR3 with reference TRBV18 and TRBJ2-7 gives the whole variable domain NAGVMQNPRHLVRRRGQEARLRCSPMKGHSHVYWYRQLPEEGLKFMVYLQKENIIDESGMPKERFSAEFPKEGPSILRIQQVVRGDSAAYFCASSPPGELYEQYFGPGTRLTVT.

This sequence joins TRBV4-2 and TRBJ1-4; D uncertain. This CDR3 spans 15 amino acids. Germline CDR1 and CDR2: LGHNA and YNFKEQ. Between the trimmed V and J ends, which lost 3 bases and 7 bases, there was a span of 15 bases. CDR3 sequence reads: CASSQAGSTLEKLFF. DNA of the CDR3: TGTGCCAGCAGCCAGGCAGGATCTACTCTTGAAAAACTGTTTTTT.